Below, 25 T cell receptor beta chains from the same sample are listed, as sequenced in a study of cytomegalovirus exposure and HLA in healthy donors. PCR employed 60 Vbeta and 13 Jbeta primers. Measured with immunoSEQ multiplex PCR; TCRdb has only the in-frame clones, and not every one. The sample yields approximately 150,000 clones, around four fifths seen once. Sequences were obtained from PBMCs. The receptor source for this set is a woman in her forties in good health and CMV-seronegative.

The chain carries TRBV11-2 and TRBJ2-7; no firm D call. Trimming removed 1 base at V and 0 bases at J, with 13 bases between. This CDR3 is built from 16 residues. From germline, CDR1 is SGHAT and CDR2 FQNNGV. CDR3 sequence (DNA): TGTGCCAGCAGCTTAGGTACTAAGCTAAGCTCCTACGAGCAGTACTTC. Amino acids: CASSLGTKLSSYEQYF.

Worth noting for this clone: At one boundary the junction diverges from the germline segment, which might be a read error. The chain links TRBV29-1 to TRBJ1-1, with D perhaps matching TRBD1 (5 bases). The CDR3 runs to 15 residues. Germline CDR1 SQVTM, CDR2 ANQGSEA. The CDR3 region is CSVEGRHTGNTEAFF. The CDR3 nucleotides are TGCAGCGTCGAAGGTAGACACACAGGGAACACTGAAGCTTTCTTT.

This clone was seen just once. This rearrangement joins TRBV7-3 to TRBJ2-5; possible D gene TRBD2, 6 bases. Germline V CDR1 and CDR2: SGHTA, FQGTGA. Trimming left V 5 bases short and J 4 bases short, with 17 bases between. The CDR3 consists of 15 residues. The CDR3 sequence: CASSLLQGGGETQYF. CDR3 DNA sequence: TGTGCCAGCAGCCTTCTCCAGGGAGGCGGAGAGACCCAGTACTTC.

This chain links TRBV10-1 with TRBJ2-5; 13 positions agree with TRBD2. The J call may be in error: the DNA end matches TRBJ2-7 better. The CDR3 spans 17 residues. Germline V gene data show CDR1 as WNHNN and CDR2 as SYGVQD (reference sequence). The CDR3 DNA follows: TGCGCCAGCAGGCCCGGACTAGCGGGAGCAAGTTCCTACGAGCAGTACTTC. Translating gives CASRPGLAGASSYEQYF.

The gene calls are TRBV19 and TRBJ1-1; 9 bases agree with TRBD1. Germline V CDR1 and CDR2: LNHDA, SQIVND (reference sequence). V lost 8 bases and J lost 3; bases outside the gene matches: 10. The CDR3 totals 15 residues. CDR3 nucleotide sequence: TGTGCCAGTGGCTATGGGACAGGGTTGCACACTGAAGCTTTCTTT. As protein: CASGYGTGLHTEAFF.

The V and J genes are TRBV27 and TRBJ1-5, with unresolved D. The CDR3 covers 13 residues. The germline CDR1 and CDR2 sequences are MNHEY and SMNVEV (reference sequence). V gave up 2 bases and J gave up 4 bases, with 6 bases separating them. The CDR3 sequence: CASSLIVNQPQHF. The CDR3, as DNA: TGTGCCAGCAGTTTAATCGTAAATCAGCCCCAGCATTTT.

The rearrangement links TRBV6-1 to TRBJ2-7, with D tentatively TRBD1 (6 bases). The CDR3 has 17 residues. V dropped 1 base and J dropped 0 bases, with 16 bases sitting between them. Germline V gene sequence: CDR1 MNHNS, CDR2 SASEGT. This chain's CDR3 is CASSEGVWGRSSYEQYF. In DNA form, the CDR3 reads TGTGCCAGCAGTGAAGGAGTTTGGGGGCGGAGCTCCTACGAGCAGTACTTC.

The genes are TRBV2 and TRBJ1-4; TRBD1 aligns across 8 bases. Germline V gene sequence: CDR1 SNHLY, CDR2 FYNNEI. This CDR3 contains 14 residues. J gave up 8 bases and V 6 bases, and 8 bases lay outside the gene matches. The CDR3 coding sequence is TGTGCCAGCAGGGACAGGGTAGGGTCGGAAAAACTGTTTTTT. Protein product: CASRDRVGSEKLFF.

The genes are TRBV5-4 and TRBJ1-4; D is unclear. CDR3 length: 14 amino acids. Germline loops: CDR1 SGHNT, CDR2 YYREEE (reference sequence). The ends were cut back, 0 bases at V and 5 bases at J, with 8 bases in the middle. CDR3 residues: CASSLGFENEKLFF. CDR3 sequence (DNA): TGTGCCAGCAGCTTGGGTTTTGAGAATGAAAAACTGTTTTTT.

In this sample, this clone turned up once. J is TRBJ2-7 and V is TRBV28, with 8 bases identical to TRBD1. V dropped 6 bases and J dropped 4; count of bases not matched to a gene: 11. Germline V CDR1 and CDR2: MDHEN, SYDVKM. This CDR3 contains 15 residues. CDR3 in DNA: TGTGCCAGCAGCCGCCCTCAGGGGGCGGGTTACGAGCAGTACTTC. Its protein is CASSRPQGAGYEQYF. The entire variable domain, with the rest obtained from reference TRBV28 and TRBJ2-7, is as follows: DVKVTQSSRYLVKRTGEKVFLECVQDMDHENMFWYRQDPGLGLRLIYFSYDVKMKEKGDIPEGYSVSREKKERFSLILESASTNQTSMYLCASSRPQGAGYEQYFGPGTRLTVT.

V usage is TRBV5-1 and J usage is TRBJ2-7, with TRBD2 matching over 7 bases. The CDR3 sequence is 14 residues long. V shed 5 bases and J 5 bases; nucleotides not matched to a gene: 10. The V gene's germline CDR1 is SGHRS and CDR2 YFSETQ. The CDR3 here is CASRMTSFSHEQYF. Written as DNA, the CDR3 is TGCGCCAGCAGAATGACTAGCTTTAGTCACGAGCAGTACTTC.

The chain links TRBV7-6 to TRBJ2-7, with 7 bases matching TRBD1. V lost 5 bases and J lost 1; bases outside the gene matches: 14. Germline V lookup: CDR1 SGHVS, CDR2 FNYEAQ. The CDR3 runs to 17 residues. The DNA for the CDR3 is TGTGCCAGCAGCAAGAGCGTAGGGGACAGAATGTCCTACGAGCAGTACTTC. The encoded protein is CASSKSVGDRMSYEQYF. Full variable domain (rest looked up from reference TRBV7-6 and TRBJ2-7): GAGVSQSPRYKVTKRGQDVALRCDPISGHVSLYWYRQALGQGPEFLTYFNYEAQQDKSGLPNDRFSAERPEGSISTLTIQRTEQRDSAMYRCASSKSVGDRMSYEQYFGPGTRLTVT.

This clone was recorded once. J is TRBJ2-2 and V is TRBV19; D may be TRBD1 (6 bases). The CDR3 has 15 residues. Deletions cut 6 bases from V and 1 base from J, with 12 bases between. Germline values: CDR1 LNHDA, CDR2 SQIVND (reference sequence). The CDR3 here is CASRGHRKNTGELFF. The CDR3 DNA follows: TGTGCCAGTAGGGGACACAGAAAGAACACCGGGGAGCTGTTTTTT. The whole variable domain, remainder taken from reference TRBV19 and TRBJ2-2, is DGGITQSPKYLFRKEGQNVTLSCEQNLNHDAMYWYRQDPGQGLRLIYYSQIVNDFQKGDIAEGYSVSREKKESFPLTVTSAQKNPTAFYLCASRGHRKNTGELFFGEGSRLTVL.

This sequence joins TRBV4-1 and TRBJ2-5, with TRBD1 identical over 7 bases. With V trimmed by 0 bases and J by 3 bases, 10 bases remained unmatched. Per germline, CDR1 MGHRA and CDR2 YSYEKL. The CDR3 is 17 amino acids. CDR3 in amino acids: CASSQDRGLASEETQYF. The CDR3 coding sequence is TGCGCCAGCAGCCAAGATAGGGGGCTAGCAAGTGAAGAGACCCAGTACTTC.

In DNA, the CDR3 is TGCGCCAGCGGAGATCAGGGGGCGGGCGGGGAGCTGTTTTTT. Amino acids: CASGDQGAGGELFF. The chain is built from TRBV5-1 and TRBJ2-2; TRBD1 agrees at 8 bases. J gave up 7 bases and V 7 bases, and 9 bases lay outside the gene matches. Germline loops: CDR1 SGHRS, CDR2 YFSETQ. This CDR3 region has 14 residues. The full variable domain, in which reference TRBV5-1 and TRBJ2-2 provide the parts outside the CDR3, is KAGVTQTPRYLIKTRGQQVTLSCSPISGHRSVSWYQQTPGQGLQFLFEYFSETQRNKGNFPGRFSGRQFSNSRSEMNVSTLELGDSALYLCASGDQGAGGELFFGEGSRLTVL.

This clone has a single count. The chain has TRBV7-6 and TRBJ2-2, with TRBD2 matching over 10 bases. After removal of 1 base from V and 6 bases from J, the junction contained 8 bases not matched to a gene. The CDR3 has 17 amino acids. Germline V CDR1 and CDR2: SGHVS, FNYEAQ. DNA for the CDR3: TGTGCCAGCAGCTTAGAAGGGCTAGCGGGAGCGGCCGGGGAGCTGTTTTTT. As protein: CASSLEGLAGAAGELFF.

The chain combines TRBV5-1 with TRBJ2-5, with 8 nucleotides matching TRBD1. Germline V gene lookup returns CDR1 SGHRS and CDR2 YFSETQ. With 5 bases clipped from V and 5 bases from J, the junction kept 5 bases outside the gene matches. The CDR3 runs to 13 residues. The CDR3 reads CASRVTGAETQYF. CDR3 DNA sequence: TGCGCCAGCAGAGTGACAGGGGCGGAGACCCAGTACTTC.

V gene TRBV5-8 combines with J gene TRBJ1-1; unclear D gene. Looked up from germline, CDR1 is SGHTS and CDR2 is YDEGEE. This CDR3 region has 15 residues. V was cut by 6 bases and J by 1 base, with 16 bases left in between. Here the CDR3 reads CASTRGIYENTEAFF. In DNA form, the CDR3 reads TGTGCCAGCACCCGCGGCATATACGAGAACACTGAAGCTTTCTTT.

The chain couples TRBV6-5 to TRBJ1-5; D remains unclear. CDR3 length: 14 residues. Germline V CDR1 and CDR2: MNHEY, SVGAGI. V dropped 8 bases and J dropped 0 bases, with 11 bases sitting between them. The CDR3 reads CASGRDYSNQPQHF. The CDR3 DNA follows: TGTGCCAGCGGTAGAGATTATAGCAATCAGCCCCAGCATTTT.

V usage is TRBV6-6 and J usage is TRBJ1-2; no reliable D call. This CDR3 has 13 residues. Between the trimmed V and J ends, which lost 0 bases and 6 bases, there was a span of 8 bases. In germline, CDR1 is MNHNY, CDR2 SVGAGI (reference sequence). CDR3 in amino acids: CASSYSTFHGYTF. The CDR3 DNA is TGTGCCAGCAGTTACTCGACATTTCATGGCTACACCTTC.

The CDR3 is CASSLDREYSYEQYF. The CDR3 DNA reads TGCGCCAGCAGCCTCGACAGGGAATACTCCTACGAGCAGTACTTC. The chain carries TRBV5-1 and TRBJ2-5; TRBD1 aligns across 7 bases. The J call may be wrong; the DNA end is better matched by TRBJ2-7. This CDR3 is 15 amino acids long. Germline V gene sequence: CDR1 SGHRS, CDR2 YFSETQ.

This clone showed up just a few times. CDR3 sequence reads: CASSITRGLFGYTF. The CDR3 bases are TGTGCCAGTAGTATTACCAGGGGGCTCTTTGGCTACACCTTC. V is TRBV19 and J is TRBJ1-2, with 8 nucleotides matching TRBD1. The CDR3 consists of 14 residues. V was clipped by 3 bases and J by 7 bases; unmatched bases: 7. Germline assignment: CDR1 LNHDA and CDR2 SQIVND (reference sequence).

The chain recombines TRBV5-1 with TRBJ2-3; D unresolved. V gave up 4 bases and J gave up 7 bases, with 10 bases separating them. CDR1 is SGHRS and CDR2 is YFSETQ in the germline V gene. The CDR3 has 12 amino acids. The CDR3 protein is CASSPNLHTQYF. The DNA of the CDR3 is TGCGCCAGCAGCCCTAACCTACATACGCAGTATTTT. Together with reference TRBV5-1 and TRBJ2-3, the CDR3 gives the full variable domain: KAGVTQTPRYLIKTRGQQVTLSCSPISGHRSVSWYQQTPGQGLQFLFEYFSETQRNKGNFPGRFSGRQFSNSRSEMNVSTLELGDSALYLCASSPNLHTQYFGPGTRLTVL.

The chain is built from TRBV18 and TRBJ2-7; 11 bases line up with TRBD2. J was trimmed by 7 bases and V by 3 bases; bases with no gene match: 5. Germline CDR1 reads KGHSH; CDR2 reads LQKENI. The CDR3 is 14 amino acids. In nucleotides, the CDR3 is TGTGCCAGCTCACCGACTAGCGGGACATTGGAGCAGTACTTC. Protein sequence: CASSPTSGTLEQYF.

This clone was seen once. The rearrangement joins TRBV4-3 to TRBJ2-2; TRBD2 might be the D (5 bases). Deletions cut 3 bases from V and 6 bases from J, with 14 bases between. The germline gives CDR1 LGHNA, CDR2 YSLEER. The CDR3 is 15 amino acids. The CDR3 nucleotides read TGCGCCAGCAGCCAGGTGATAAACGGGGCCGGGGAGCTGTTTTTT. It encodes CASSQVINGAGELFF.